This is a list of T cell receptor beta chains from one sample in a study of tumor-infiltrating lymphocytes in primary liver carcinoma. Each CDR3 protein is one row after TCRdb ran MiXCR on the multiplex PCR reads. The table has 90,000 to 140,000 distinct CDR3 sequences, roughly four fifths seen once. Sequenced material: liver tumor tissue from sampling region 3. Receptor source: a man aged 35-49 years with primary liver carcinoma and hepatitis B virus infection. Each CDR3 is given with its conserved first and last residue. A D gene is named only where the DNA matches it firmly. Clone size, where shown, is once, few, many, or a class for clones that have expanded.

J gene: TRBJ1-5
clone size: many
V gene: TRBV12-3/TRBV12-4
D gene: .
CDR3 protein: CASSSGQGLRQPQHF
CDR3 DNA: TGTGCCAGCAGCTCCGGGCAGGGGCTGAGGCAGCCCCAGCATTTT

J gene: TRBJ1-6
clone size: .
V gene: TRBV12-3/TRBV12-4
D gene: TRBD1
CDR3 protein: CACSLAPGQEGSPLHF
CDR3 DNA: TGTGCCTGCAGTTTAGCTCCGGGACAGGAAGGTTCACCCCTCCACTTT

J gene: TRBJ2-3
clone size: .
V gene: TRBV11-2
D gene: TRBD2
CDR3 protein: CASSLDPGETSTDAQYF
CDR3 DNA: TGTGCCAGTAGCTTAGATCCGGGGGAGACTAGCACAGATGCACAGTATTTT

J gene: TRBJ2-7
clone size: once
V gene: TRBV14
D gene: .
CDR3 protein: CASSRRLVMDEQYF
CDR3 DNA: TGTGCCAGCAGCCGCCGACTGGTGATGGACGAGCAGTACTTC

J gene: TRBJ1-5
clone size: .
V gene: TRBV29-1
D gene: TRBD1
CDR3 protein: CIMGTGNQPQHF
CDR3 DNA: TGCATCATGGGGACAGGGAATCAGCCCCAGCATTTT

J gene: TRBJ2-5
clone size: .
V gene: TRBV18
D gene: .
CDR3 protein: CASSPRMGKAENQYF
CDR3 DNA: TGTGCCAGCTCACCACGCATGGGGAAGGCAGAGAACCAGTACTTC

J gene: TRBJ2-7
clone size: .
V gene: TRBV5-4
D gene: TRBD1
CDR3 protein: CASSPTGTVINEQYF
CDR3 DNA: TGTGCCAGCAGCCCAACCGGGACAGTGATCAACGAACAGTATTTC

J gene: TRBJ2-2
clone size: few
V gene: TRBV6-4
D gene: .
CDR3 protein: CASSVDGAGELFF
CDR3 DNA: TGTGCCAGCAGTGTGGATGGGGCAGGGGAGCTGTTTTTT

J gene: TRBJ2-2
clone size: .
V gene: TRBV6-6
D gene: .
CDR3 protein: CTSSYLGQGAGTGELFF
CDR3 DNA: TGTACCAGCAGTTACTTGGGACAAGGGGCGGGGACCGGGGAGCTGTTTTTT

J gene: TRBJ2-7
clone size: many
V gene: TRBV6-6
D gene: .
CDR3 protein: CASSTPFGEQYF
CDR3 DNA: TGTGCCAGCAGCACCCCGTTCGGCGAGCAGTACTTC

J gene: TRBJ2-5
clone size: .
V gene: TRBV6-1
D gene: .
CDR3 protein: CASSGDLGETQYF
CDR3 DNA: TGTGCCAGCAGTGGGGACTTAGGAGAGACCCAGTACTTC

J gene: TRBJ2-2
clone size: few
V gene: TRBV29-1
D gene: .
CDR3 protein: CSVATRANTGELFF
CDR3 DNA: TGCAGCGTTGCGACTAGGGCTAACACCGGGGAGCTGTTTTTT

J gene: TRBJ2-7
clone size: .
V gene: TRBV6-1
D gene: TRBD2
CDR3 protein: CASIEARGRLAVCEQYF
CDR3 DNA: TGTGCCAGCATTGAAGCGCGGGGGAGACTAGCGGTCTGCGAGCAGTACTTC

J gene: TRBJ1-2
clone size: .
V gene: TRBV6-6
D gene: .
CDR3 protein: CASSPRTQTIDYTF
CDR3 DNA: TGTGCCAGCAGTCCAAGGACACAGACGATCGACTACACCTTC

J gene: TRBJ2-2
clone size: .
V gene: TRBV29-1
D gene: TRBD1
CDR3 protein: CSVKGMDRVGTGELFF
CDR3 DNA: TGCAGCGTTAAAGGGATGGACAGGGTGGGCACCGGGGAGCTGTTTTTT

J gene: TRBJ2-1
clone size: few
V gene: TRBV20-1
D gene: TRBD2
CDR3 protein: CSGPAPSGVEQFF
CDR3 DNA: TGCAGTGGTCCAGCCCCTAGCGGGGTAGAGCAGTTCTTC

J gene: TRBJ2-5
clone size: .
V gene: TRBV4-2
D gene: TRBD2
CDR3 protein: CASGQDLAGWRIIETQYF
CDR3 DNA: TGTGCCAGCGGCCAAGATCTAGCGGGATGGCGAATTATAGAGACCCAGTACTTC

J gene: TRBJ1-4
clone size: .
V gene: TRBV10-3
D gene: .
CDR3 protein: CGISESTGATNGKLFF
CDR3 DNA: TGTGGCATCAGTGAGTCGACGGGGGCAACTAATGGAAAACTGTTTTTT

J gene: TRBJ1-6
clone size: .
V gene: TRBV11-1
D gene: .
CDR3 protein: CASYRTLVSPLHF
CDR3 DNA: TGTGCAAGCTACCGGACACTGGTTTCACCCCTCCACTTC

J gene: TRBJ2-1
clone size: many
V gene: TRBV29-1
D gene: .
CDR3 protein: CSSTGTQGSYNEQFF
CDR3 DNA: TGCAGCTCCACTGGGACACAGGGCTCCTACAATGAGCAGTTCTTC

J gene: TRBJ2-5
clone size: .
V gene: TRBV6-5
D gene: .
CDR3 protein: CASTRTGLVSGWPSETQYF
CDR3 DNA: TGTGCCAGCACACGGACGGGGTTGGTATCGGGATGGCCATCAGAGACCCAGTACTTC

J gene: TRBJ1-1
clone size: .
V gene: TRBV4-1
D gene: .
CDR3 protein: CASSHPGQFNTEASF
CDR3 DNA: TGCGCCAGCAGCCACCCGGGACAATTCAACACTGAAGCTTCCTTT

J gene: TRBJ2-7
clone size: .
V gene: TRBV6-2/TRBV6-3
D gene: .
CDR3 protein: CASSYEVPYEEYF
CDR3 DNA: TGTGCCAGTAGTTACGAGGTACCCTACGAGGAATACTTC

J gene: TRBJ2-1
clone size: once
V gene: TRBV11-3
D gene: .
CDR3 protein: CASSLGVLNTEQFF
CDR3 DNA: TGTGCCAGCAGCTTAGGCGTATTGAACACTGAGCAGTTCTTC

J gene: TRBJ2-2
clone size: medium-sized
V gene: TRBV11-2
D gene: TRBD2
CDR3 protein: CASSLVTSGGTGELFF
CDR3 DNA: TGTGCCAGCAGCTTAGTGACTAGCGGGGGCACCGGGGAGCTGTTTTTT

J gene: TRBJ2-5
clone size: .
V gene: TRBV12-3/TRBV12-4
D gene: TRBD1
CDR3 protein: CAGGLDSGTEETQYF
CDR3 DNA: TGTGCCGGCGGTTTAGACTCCGGGACAGAAGAGACCCAGTACTTC

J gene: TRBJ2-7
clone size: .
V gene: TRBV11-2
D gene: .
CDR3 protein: CACSLGSERARFTYEQYF
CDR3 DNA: TGCGCCTGCAGCTTAGGTAGCGAGAGGGCCCGTTTCACCTACGAGCAGTACTTC

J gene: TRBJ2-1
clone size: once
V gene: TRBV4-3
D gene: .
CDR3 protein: CAGSQTRESYNEQFF
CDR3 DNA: TGCGCCGGCAGCCAAACACGGGAGTCGTATAATGAGCAGTTCTTC

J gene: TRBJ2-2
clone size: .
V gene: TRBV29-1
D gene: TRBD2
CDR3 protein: CKVGTIAANTGELFF
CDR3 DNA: TGCAAGGTTGGGACTATCGCGGCGAACACCGGGGAGCTGTTTTTT

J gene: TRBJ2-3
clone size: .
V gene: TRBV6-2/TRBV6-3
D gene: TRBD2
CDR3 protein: CASSYLAGGPTGTQYF
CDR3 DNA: TGTGCCAGCAGTTACCTAGCGGGAGGGCCGACGGGTACGCAGTATTTT

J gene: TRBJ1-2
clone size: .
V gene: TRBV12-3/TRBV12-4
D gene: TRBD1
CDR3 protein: CASSPGQTNGYTF
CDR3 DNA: TGTGCCAGTAGCCCGGGACAGACCAATGGCTACACCTTC

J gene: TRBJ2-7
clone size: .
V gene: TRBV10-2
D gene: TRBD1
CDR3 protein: CANRHRGIDEQYF
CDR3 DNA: TGCGCCAACCGGCACAGGGGTATCGACGAACAGTACTTC

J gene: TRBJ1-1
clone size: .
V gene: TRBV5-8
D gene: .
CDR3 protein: CASSTRGTLNTAAFF
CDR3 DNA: TGTGCCAGCAGCACTAGAGGAACGTTGAACACTGCAGCTTTCTTT

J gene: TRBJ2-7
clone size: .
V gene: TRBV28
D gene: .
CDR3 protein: CARSLDSYSHDQYF
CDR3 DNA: TGTGCCCGCAGTCTGGACAGTTACTCCCACGATCAGTACTTC

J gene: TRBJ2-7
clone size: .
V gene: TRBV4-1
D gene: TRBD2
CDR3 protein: CACSQVYSGRPSYERYF
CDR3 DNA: TGCGCCTGCAGCCAAGTTTATAGCGGGAGGCCCTCCTACGAGCGGTACTTC

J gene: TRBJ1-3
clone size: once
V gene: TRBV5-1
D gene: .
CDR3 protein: CASSPREMTDTIYF
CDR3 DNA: TGCGCCAGTAGCCCCCGGGAAATGACTGACACCATATATTTT

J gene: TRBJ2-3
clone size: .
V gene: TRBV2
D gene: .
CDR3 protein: CANSEGLPGLHTDTQYF
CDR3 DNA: TGTGCCAACAGTGAAGGTCTTCCGGGCCTCCACACAGATACGCAGTATTTT

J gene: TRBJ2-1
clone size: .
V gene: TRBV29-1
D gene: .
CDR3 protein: CSVDPLVGNSYNEQFF
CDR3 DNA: TGCAGCGTTGATCCACTAGTGGGGAATTCCTACAATGAGCAGTTCTTC

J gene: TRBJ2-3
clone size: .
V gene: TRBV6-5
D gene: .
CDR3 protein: CASSSLPLSEGTDTQYF
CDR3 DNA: TGTGCTAGCAGTTCACTCCCCCTAAGCGAGGGGACGGATACGCAGTATTTT